This T cell receptor beta chain was sequenced during a study of T cell responses to AZD1222 COVID-19 vaccine. Findings and caveats of the study: The number of AZD1222 recipients seropositive at baseline was only five to seven. The reported proportion of spike-specific TCRs targeting unmutated variant regions was nearly half. Repertoires were obtained only post-peak T cell response.

Comments on this clone: Its antigen remains unknown.

V lost 4 bases, J lost 9 bases, and 10 bases lay in between. The CDR3 sequence is 13 residues long. Germline CDR1 and CDR2: MNHEY and SMNVEV (reference sequence). Measured with immunoSEQ multiplex PCR; TCRdb has only the in-frame clones, and not every one. Among 80,000 to 130,000 clones listed, approximately 87% were seen once. The clonotype comes from an adult in good health. The sequencing here drew on peripheral blood, taken on day 0 of AZD1222 vaccination. The gene calls are TRBV27 and TRBJ1-6; D is possibly TRBD1 (5 bases). CDR3 in amino acids: CASSSQGSSPLHF. In DNA form, the CDR3 reads TGTGCCAGCAGTTCGCAGGGCTCTTCACCCCTCCACTTT.